These 19 T cell receptor beta chains originate from one sample sequenced in a study of blood T cell repertoires in COVID-19. TCRdb keeps only in-frame clones here, not all; method: immunoSEQ multiplex PCR. The repertoire holds over 200,000 clones, roughly 87% seen once, with 1.9% in the top ten. The sequenced sample consisted of peripheral blood. The source of these receptors is a man aged 35 to 55 with active or convalescent COVID-19.

This chain connects TRBV7-9 to TRBJ2-5, with D maybe TRBD1 (5 bases). The germline gives CDR1 SEHNR, CDR2 FQNEAQ (reference sequence). Trimming cost V 4 bases and J 0 bases, with 18 bases left between them. The CDR3 totals 17 residues. The CDR3 loop is CASSSTALPLYQETQYF. The CDR3 bases are TGTGCCAGCAGCTCGACAGCCTTACCCCTGTACCAAGAGACCCAGTACTTC.

The genes are TRBV27 and TRBJ2-7; no definite D call. This CDR3 has 15 residues. Trimming left V 0 bases short and J 3 bases short, with 12 bases between. Germline V gene data show CDR1 as MNHEY and CDR2 as SMNVEV (reference sequence). CDR3 nucleotide sequence: TGTGCCAGCAGTTTATCTCCCAGCGCGATCTACGAGCAGTACTTC. Protein product: CASSLSPSAIYEQYF.

This clone was seen more than once but under ten times. CDR3 in amino acids: CASSQGDSPSYEQYF. CDR3 DNA sequence: TGTGCCAGCAGCCAAGGGGACTCCCCCTCCTACGAGCAGTACTTC. The rearrangement joins TRBV4-2 to TRBJ2-7; possible D gene TRBD2, 6 bases. The CDR3 loop spans 15 amino acids. Germline V gene data show CDR1 as LGHNA and CDR2 as YNFKEQ. Trimming removed 1 base at V and 0 bases at J, with 10 bases between.

V is TRBV19 and J is TRBJ1-5; 10 bases agree with TRBD1. Germline-derived CDR1 and CDR2 are LNHDA and SQIVND (reference sequence). This CDR3 is built from 17 residues. V gave up 6 bases and J gave up 2 bases; unmatched junction bases: 10. The CDR3 region has the DNA TGTGCCAGTAGATCCACCCCCGGGACAGGGGGCAATCAGCCCCAGCATTTT. This codes for CASRSTPGTGGNQPQHF.

V is TRBV2 and J is TRBJ2-1; 10 nucleotides match TRBD2. Looked up from germline, CDR1 is SNHLY and CDR2 is FYNNEI. The V segment lost 8 bases and the J segment 4 bases; nucleotides outside the gene matches: 5. This CDR3 has 14 residues. CDR3 sequence (DNA): TGTGCCAGCCGGGGACTAGCGCCTTACAATGAGCAGTTCTTC. Its protein is CASRGLAPYNEQFF.

This clone was observed once. This rearrangement joins TRBV28 to TRBJ2-1; D remains ambiguous. There are 16 residues in the CDR3. In germline, CDR1 is MDHEN, CDR2 SYDVKM. The ends were cut back, 2 bases at V and 3 bases at J, with 14 bases in the middle. DNA for the CDR3: TGTGCCAGCAGTTTAGAAGCGAATGCGATCTACAATGAGCAGTTCTTC. Translating gives CASSLEANAIYNEQFF.

The chain employs TRBV2 and TRBJ1-1; D perhaps matches TRBD1 (6 bases). CDR1 SNHLY and CDR2 FYNNEI come from the germline V gene. This CDR3 region has 15 residues. The V gene lost 8 bases and the J gene lost 0 bases, with 16 bases spanning the gap. The CDR3 protein is CASLGETGMNTEAFF. Written as DNA, the CDR3 is TGTGCCAGCCTAGGCGAGACAGGAATGAACACTGAAGCTTTCTTT.

V gene TRBV28 combines with J gene TRBJ1-3; 9 bases agree with TRBD1. This CDR3 spans 16 amino acids. Germline loops: CDR1 MDHEN, CDR2 SYDVKM. V gave up 4 bases and J gave up 2 bases; unmatched junction bases: 6. CDR3 in amino acids: CASSSIRTGAGNTIYF. CDR3 bases: TGTGCCAGCAGTTCCATTCGGACAGGGGCTGGAAACACCATATATTTT.

The rearrangement links TRBV7-9 to TRBJ1-6; 12 bases align to TRBD1. V lost 3 bases to trimming and J lost 7 bases; unmatched junction nucleotides: 10. The CDR3 consists of 18 residues. Per the germline V gene, CDR1 is SEHNR and CDR2 is FQNEAQ (reference sequence). The chain's CDR3 is CASSLLGPGQGANSPLHF. The CDR3 DNA is TGTGCCAGCAGCTTGTTGGGACCGGGACAGGGGGCCAATTCACCCCTCCACTTT.

This clone was picked up one time. V is TRBV29-1 and J is TRBJ1-1; maybe TRBD1 (5 bases). The V end was cut by 1 base, the J end by 5 bases, with 11 bases between. The CDR3 covers 13 residues. Germline V gives CDR1 SQVTM, CDR2 ANQGSEA. CDR3 in amino acids: CSVEGRVYTEAFF. CDR3 DNA: TGCAGCGTTGAAGGCAGGGTCTATACTGAAGCTTTCTTT.

The rearrangement links TRBV13 to TRBJ1-5, with D unclear. This CDR3 is 12 amino acids long. V lost 3 bases to trimming and J lost 6 bases, with 6 bases between them. Germline V gives CDR1 PRHDT, CDR2 FYEKMQ (reference sequence). The CDR3 bases are TGTGCCAGCAGCTTCCCGGGTCAGCCCCAGCATTTT. Translation gives CASSFPGQPQHF.

J is TRBJ1-2 and V is TRBV7-4, with D possibly being TRBD1 (6 bases). V lost 5 bases to trimming and J lost 5 bases, with 9 bases between them. The CDR3 runs to 12 residues. The V gene's germline CDR1 is SGHVT and CDR2 SQSDAQ. The CDR3 region is CASSLQGYGYTF. DNA of the CDR3: TGTGCCAGCAGCCTACAGGGTTATGGCTACACCTTC.

The chain links TRBV5-1 to TRBJ1-5; weak D call: TRBD1 (6 bases). This CDR3 comprises 15 residues. Trimming removed 0 bases from V and 11 bases from J, with 18 bases in between. The germline V gene encodes CDR1 SGHRS and CDR2 YFSETQ. This CDR3 is CASSLGDKAVGAQHF. CDR3 nucleotide sequence: TGCGCCAGCAGCTTGGGGGACAAGGCGGTAGGAGCCCAGCATTTT. The whole variable domain, filled in from reference TRBV5-1 and TRBJ1-5, reads KAGVTQTPRYLIKTRGQQVTLSCSPISGHRSVSWYQQTPGQGLQFLFEYFSETQRNKGNFPGRFSGRQFSNSRSEMNVSTLELGDSALYLCASSLGDKAVGAQHFGDGTRLSIL.

V gene TRBV6-1 combines with J gene TRBJ2-1; 8 bases match TRBD2. The germline V gene encodes CDR1 MNHNS and CDR2 SASEGT. V was clipped by 1 base and J by 4 bases; unmatched bases: 6. The length of the CDR3 is 16 residues. Here the CDR3 reads CASSEVAGNEYNEQFF. The CDR3 DNA reads as TGTGCCAGCAGTGAAGTAGCGGGGAATGAGTACAATGAGCAGTTCTTC.

This clone was counted once. V is TRBV5-4 and J is TRBJ1-2; the D gene is possibly TRBD1 (5 bases). Germline V gene sequence: CDR1 SGHNT, CDR2 YYREEE (reference sequence). Trimming shortened V by 4 bases and J by 1 base, and 8 bases separated the two germline ends. The CDR3 has 13 residues. CDR3 nucleotides: TGTGCCAGCAGCCGACAGAGTAACTATGGCTACACCTTC. Its translation is CASSRQSNYGYTF.

This chain links TRBV27 with TRBJ1-5, with a weak D call TRBD1 (6 bases). The CDR3 has 14 residues. Germline V gene data show CDR1 as MNHEY and CDR2 as SMNVEV (reference sequence). The V end was cut by 4 bases, the J end by 5 bases, with 12 bases between. The CDR3: CASSYQGRYQPQHF. Written as DNA, the CDR3 is TGTGCCAGCAGTTACCAGGGGAGATATCAGCCCCAGCATTTT.

V gene TRBV5-1 combines with J gene TRBJ2-1; D is undetermined. This CDR3 spans 14 amino acids. V was pared by 4 bases and J by 0 bases, with 8 bases between. Per germline, CDR1 SGHRS and CDR2 YFSETQ. The CDR3 nucleotides are TGCGCCAGCAGCCCAGGAAACTCCTACAATGAGCAGTTCTTC. Translating gives CASSPGNSYNEQFF.

This chain uses TRBV19 with TRBJ2-3, with TRBD2 identical over 13 bases. Trimming at V came to 7 bases and at J to 2 bases, leaving 9 bases not matched to a gene. Germline values: CDR1 LNHDA, CDR2 SQIVND (reference sequence). This CDR3 contains 17 residues. The CDR3 DNA is TGTGCCAGTACGACTAGCGGGGGGCAAGGTGTCACAGATACGCAGTATTTT. Residues: CASTTSGGQGVTDTQYF.

The V call is TRBV11-1, the J call TRBJ1-1; D perhaps matches TRBD1 (5 bases). Per the germline V gene, CDR1 is SGHAT and CDR2 is FQDESV (reference sequence). The CDR3 runs to 15 residues. V gave up 5 bases and J gave up 4 bases, with 17 bases separating them. The CDR3 sequence is CASSVGLVDGTEAFF. CDR3 coding DNA: TGTGCCAGCAGCGTGGGACTAGTAGACGGCACTGAAGCTTTCTTT.